These 11 T cell receptor beta chains came from one sample sequenced in a study of cytomegalovirus exposure and HLA in healthy donors. With 60 Vbeta and 13 Jbeta primers, the PCR was carried out. Clones were read by immunoSEQ multiplex PCR, and TCRdb kept only the in-frame ones, dropping some. This table holds about 150,000 clones, over 80% found once. The specimen sequenced was PBMCs. The source is a man between 35 and 55 years old in good health and CMV-seronegative.

The chain has TRBV29-1 and TRBJ2-7; TRBD2 matches 10 bases. The V and J ends lost 5 bases and 6 bases, in that order; junction bases with no gene match: 4. CDR1 and CDR2 (germline): SQVTM, ANQGSEA. CDR3 size: 12 residues. CDR3: CSVKLAGAEQYF. Here the CDR3 DNA reads TGCAGCGTTAAGCTAGCGGGAGCCGAGCAGTACTTC.

In its sample, this clone was seen once. This rearrangement joins TRBV4-3 to TRBJ1-1; no definite D call. Trimming left V 0 bases short and J 4 bases short, with 9 bases between. CDR3 length equals 14 residues. Per germline, CDR1 LGHNA and CDR2 YSLEER. The CDR3 reads CASSQDPGSTEAFF. In nucleotides, the CDR3 is TGCGCCAGCAGCCAAGATCCGGGGAGCACTGAAGCTTTCTTT.

The chain combines TRBV6-1 with TRBJ1-1, with D tentatively TRBD1 (5 bases). The CDR3 has 12 residues. Germline CDR1 and CDR2: MNHNS and SASEGT. Trimming took off 0 bases at V and 8 bases at J, with 7 bases between the two ends. CDR3 sequence reads: CASSEAGLEAFF. The CDR3 nucleotides read TGTGCCAGCAGTGAAGCGGGACTCGAAGCTTTCTTT.

The rearrangement links TRBV21-1 to TRBJ1-2. TRBV21-1 is tagged as a pseudogene. The CDR3 runs 15 residues. CDR3 protein: CASRKQAERDDGYTF. The CDR3 nucleotides read TGTGCCAGCAGAAAGCAGGCAGAGAGGGATGATGGCTACACCTTC.

The chain is built from TRBV30 and TRBJ2-5; D is perhaps TRBD1 (6 bases). CDR3 length: 13 amino acids. CDR1 and CDR2 (germline): GTSNPN, SVGIG (reference sequence). Trimming left V 3 bases short and J 5 bases short, with 13 bases between. The CDR3: CAWRRLQGETQYF. The CDR3 DNA is TGTGCCTGGAGGAGGCTTCAGGGGGAGACCCAGTACTTC.

This clone was seen more than once but under ten times. The chain couples TRBV4-1 to TRBJ2-7; 10 positions agree with TRBD2. The CDR3 contains 16 residues. J was trimmed by 7 bases and V by 1 base; bases with no gene match: 10. Germline V gives CDR1 MGHRA, CDR2 YSYEKL. The chain's CDR3 is CASSQVRTSGGEEQYF. As DNA, the CDR3 is TGCGCCAGCAGCCAAGTGCGGACTAGCGGCGGGGAGGAGCAGTACTTC.

The chain couples TRBV7-2 to TRBJ2-7; 10 bases map to TRBD1. This CDR3 region has 15 residues. The V gene end was trimmed by 5 bases and the J gene end by 2 bases; junction bases not matched to a gene: 6. Germline values: CDR1 SGHTA, CDR2 FQGNSA. In DNA form, the CDR3 reads TGTGCCAGCAGCCCAGACAGGGGGCGCCCCTACGAGCAGTACTTC. Translation: CASSPDRGRPYEQYF.

This clone was counted a few times. The CDR3 DNA reads as TGTGCCAGCAGCCATCCCTCCTGGCGGGGTCGCGGGGCCAACGTCCTGACTTTC. This sequence encodes CASSHPSWRGRGANVLTF. The chain employs TRBV4-2 and TRBJ2-6, with D perhaps matching TRBD2 (6 bases). The germline V gene has CDR1 LGHNA and CDR2 YNFKEQ. Trimming removed 3 bases at V and 4 bases at J, with 19 bases between. The CDR3 contains 18 residues.

The genes are TRBV19 and TRBJ1-1; 9 bases fit TRBD1. The germline V gene encodes CDR1 LNHDA and CDR2 SQIVND (reference sequence). The CDR3 sequence is 15 residues long. The V gene end was trimmed by 6 bases and the J gene end by 4 bases; junction bases not matched to a gene: 9. DNA of the CDR3: TGTGCCAGTAGACTGGGACAGGGAAGTTCCACTGAAGCTTTCTTT. Translation gives CASRLGQGSSTEAFF.

A few counts support this clone. The CDR3 sequence: CASSEDFGYEQYF. CDR3 DNA sequence: TGTGCCAGCAGTGAGGACTTCGGATACGAGCAGTACTTC. This chain uses TRBV6-4 with TRBJ2-7; tentative D call: TRBD2 (5 bases). The CDR3 consists of 13 residues. Germline CDR1 is MRHNA and CDR2 is SNTAGT. V lost 3 bases to trimming and J lost 4 bases, with 10 bases between them.

This rearrangement joins TRBV5-5 to TRBJ1-5; D is ambiguous. The V end was cut by 2 bases, the J end by 4 bases, with 16 bases between. Germline V gene lookup returns CDR1 SGHKS and CDR2 YYEKEE (reference sequence). The CDR3 sequence is 16 residues long. The CDR3 DNA reads TGTGCCAGCAGCTTATTGGGCAGCCTGATGAATCAGCCCCAGCATTTT. It yields the protein CASSLLGSLMNQPQHF.